The entry below describes one T cell receptor beta chain. This clone was seen more than once but under ten times. Its recognized antigen is unknown. Nothing much larger sits one base from this clone, and base qualities are not available. Collaborating institutions collected whole blood in K2EDTA tubes following their own protocols. For TCRbeta analysis, collaborators shipped samples as frozen whole blood, isolated PBMCs, or DNA extracted from either of those sample types. Including cysteine and phenylalanine, the CDR3 has 15 amino acids. The CDR3 DNA has 45 bases and is translated from base 1. The V and J ends are trimmed by 0 bases and 6 bases, leaving 16 bases between them. From a lookup of the germline V gene, CDR1 and CDR2 are SGHRS and YFSETQ. TCRbeta CDR3 regions were amplified from genomic DNA by means of the immunoSEQ Assay, a bias-controlled multiplex PCR. The study's processing was this. The number of nucleated cells in each sample was estimated from the amplification of reference gene primers within the assay. To quantify the absolute abundance of each unique TCRbeta CDR3 rearrangement, sequence reads were collapsed and filtered. Productive Simpson clonality was computed per sample as the square root of Simpson's diversity index over productive rearrangements. The immuneACCESS repertoire file appears here via TCRdb, limited to in-frame rearrangements. These files lack a portion of the clones; in checked studies, under half of the deficit traces to unresolved V genes, and the cause of the others is not known. Clonal size and the V and J genes are those of that table, whereas D and trimming came from the DNA. Here the sample has some 90,000 clones; about four fifths occur a single time. The biggest ten clones account for roughly 20% of the sample.

The sample originates from a study of blood T cell repertoires in COVID-19 (dated by TCRdb to 2019 to 2021). For the study in its entirety: The collaborator samples originated in the United States, Italy and Spain and spanned the acute and convalescent phases of COVID-19. The dataset comprised deeply sampled blood TCRbeta repertoires from subjects exposed to, actively infected with, or recovered from COVID-19. The samples were drawn from the first 160 participants of the ongoing ImmuneRACE study and from roughly 1,300 subjects provided by 6 global collaborators. The repertoires were made available in a free public database intended to serve as a resource for research on the immune response to SARS-CoV-2. The sample metadata nearly always contained a de-identified subject ID, COVID-19 status, age in years and sex. Where HLA class I and class II types were available, the types were taken from metadata supplied by the sample provider, not from assay-based typing. The material from the prospective study consisted of cDNA or gDNA derived from T cells, B-cell-depleted T cells, or PBMCs. General conclusions and limits of the study: The amount of clinical and demographic metadata varied by source and participant and was provided uncurated.

Sequencing used peripheral blood. The receptor's source is a human donor in a cohort sampled during active COVID-19. The sequence is built from TRBV5-1 and TRBJ2-7, with TRBD2 perhaps the D gene, on 6 matching bases. The CDR3 loop reads CASSLASGGTLEQYF. The DNA sequence is as follows: TGCGCCAGCAGCTTGGCCTCCGGGGGTACCCTCGAGCAGTACTTC.